These T cell receptor beta chains were read from a single sample in a study of blood T cell repertoires in COVID-19. Only in-frame clones appear in the TCRdb table, and some are missing; sequencing was by immunoSEQ multiplex PCR. The sample has some 73,000 clones; 84% are singletons. What was sequenced was peripheral blood. The receptors here all came from a human donor in a cohort sampled during active COVID-19. CDR3s include the opening cysteine and the closing phenylalanine or tryptophan. A D gene is named only where the DNA matches it firmly. Clone size is stated in some rows and not others, as once, few, many or a class when expanded.

v_call,d_call,j_call,clone_size,cdr3_nt,cdr3_aa
TRBV6-6,TRBD2,TRBJ2-1,few,TGTGCCAGCAGGCGAGGGTCTAGCGGGGGGAGCTCCTACAATGAGCAGTTCTTC,CASRRGSSGGSSYNEQFF
TRBV3-1/TRBV3-2,NA,TRBJ1-5,NA,TGTGCCAGCAGCCAAGGGGGGGGACGAAGACATCAGCCCCAGCATTTT,CASSQGGGRRHQPQHF
TRBV11-3,NA,TRBJ2-5,NA,TGTGCCAGCAGCTTAGGGGGGCGAGGGACCCAGTACTTC,CASSLGGRGTQYF
TRBV7-3,NA,TRBJ2-3,NA,TGTGCCAGCAGCTTCTCAGGGGGGAGCACAGATACGCAGTATTTT,CASSFSGGSTDTQYF
TRBV5-1,TRBD1,TRBJ2-2,NA,TGCGCCAGCAGCTTGGGACGAGGGCAGGGGGCAACCGGGGAGCTGTTTTTT,CASSLGRGQGATGELFF
TRBV7-2,TRBD2,TRBJ2-7,NA,TGTGCCAGCAGCTTAGAGGGAGGGTGGGACTACTACGAGCAGTACTTC,CASSLEGGWDYYEQYF
TRBV9,NA,TRBJ1-3,once,TGTGCCAGCAGCTCAGGGGAGGGCCCCGGAAACACCATATATTTT,CASSSGEGPGNTIYF
TRBV7-2,TRBD1,TRBJ1-3,NA,TGTGCCAGCAGCTTGTATACAGGGGGCGCTGGAAACACCATATATTTT,CASSLYTGGAGNTIYF
TRBV9,NA,TRBJ2-2,NA,TGTGCCAGCAGCGTAAGAGGGACTCTGAACACCGGGGAGCTGTTTTTT,CASSVRGTLNTGELFF
TRBV7-2,TRBD1,TRBJ2-7,NA,TGTGCCAGCAGCTTAGGGGGGACAGGGTCTTTGGAGCAGTACTTC,CASSLGGTGSLEQYF
TRBV2,NA,TRBJ1-1,NA,TGTGCCAGCAGTTACAAGATTAACACTGAAGCTTTCTTT,CASSYKINTEAFF
TRBV7-8,NA,TRBJ1-3,NA,TGTGCCAGCAGCTCGAGGGGGTCCTTTGGAAACACCATATATTTT,CASSSRGSFGNTIYF
TRBV18,NA,TRBJ2-5,NA,TGTGCCAGCTCACCAATGAGACTAGTAGAGACCCAGTACTTC,CASSPMRLVETQYF
TRBV3-1/TRBV3-2,TRBD1,TRBJ1-6,few,TGTGCCAGCAGCCAAATGACAGGGCGGGGATCACCCCTCCACTTT,CASSQMTGRGSPLHF
TRBV7-9,NA,TRBJ1-1,few,TGTGCCAGCAGCCAGGAAGGGGTGGGAACTGAAGCTTTCTTT,CASSQEGVGTEAFF
TRBV5-5,TRBD1,TRBJ2-2,NA,TGTGCCAGCAGCCGTGGACAGGGGGGGCGGACCGGGGAGCTGTTTTTT,CASSRGQGGRTGELFF
TRBV25-1,NA,TRBJ2-1,NA,TGTGCCAGCAGTGTCAATCTAGCTTCTGAGCAGTTCTTC,CASSVNLASEQFF
TRBV9,NA,TRBJ2-3,NA,TGTGCCAGCAGCGTAGGACCGGAGAGGGATACGCAGTATTTT,CASSVGPERDTQYF
TRBV5-1,NA,TRBJ2-6,many,TGCGCCAGCAGCTTGCAGTGGAGCTCTGGGGCCAACGTCCTGACTTTC,CASSLQWSSGANVLTF
TRBV5-6,NA,TRBJ2-7,NA,TGTGCCAGCAGCTTGGGACAAGCTGCCTACGAGCAGTACTTC,CASSLGQAAYEQYF
TRBV20-1,NA,TRBJ1-6,NA,TGCAGTGCTAGTAGCGTGGGAGCCGCCTATAATTCACCCCTCCACTTT,CSASSVGAAYNSPLHF
TRBV7-9,TRBD1,TRBJ1-6,few,TGTGCCAGCAGCGCAAGAGTAGGGGGGACAGGAAATTCACCCCTCCACTTT,CASSARVGGTGNSPLHF
TRBV5-1,NA,TRBJ1-6,NA,TGCGCCAGCAGCTTGGCCGGGAGGGGGGATTCACCCCTCCACTTT,CASSLAGRGDSPLHF
TRBV4-1,TRBD2,TRBJ2-5,few,TGCGCCAGCAGCCAAGACAAGATGACGGGGGGGATGGAGACCCAGTACTTC,CASSQDKMTGGMETQYF
TRBV4-2,NA,TRBJ1-1,NA,TGTGCCAGCAGCCAAGATGGGGGGATGACTGAAGCTTTCTTT,CASSQDGGMTEAFF
TRBV7-9,NA,TRBJ2-1,NA,TGTGCCAGCAGCGAACCCAGGATTGATGAGCAGTTCTTC,CASSEPRIDEQFF
TRBV9,TRBD2,TRBJ2-1,NA,TGTGCCAGCAGCGTAGGCCCCCTTGGTGGAGCGGGGGGCAGGAATGAGCAGTTCTTC,CASSVGPLGGAGGRNEQFF
TRBV5-5,TRBD1,TRBJ1-1,few,TGTGCCAGCAGCTTGAAGGGACAGACAAGCGCTGAAGCTTTCTTT,CASSLKGQTSAEAFF
TRBV12-3/TRBV12-4,NA,TRBJ1-1,NA,TGTGCCAGCAGCCCCCGAGGGCACACTGAAGCTTTCTTT,CASSPRGHTEAFF
TRBV27,TRBD2,TRBJ2-3,once,TGTGCCAGCAGTTCCTTTACTAGCGGGGGGGCCGGAGATACGCAGTATTTT,CASSSFTSGGAGDTQYF
TRBV7-9,TRBD2,TRBJ2-3,NA,TGTGCCAGCAGCGTTACAGCGGGGGGACCGAAGGTTACGCAGTATTTT,CASSVTAGGPKVTQYF
TRBV9,NA,TRBJ2-5,NA,TGTGCCAGCAGCGCGGGAGCCCAAGAGACCCAGTACTTC,CASSAGAQETQYF
TRBV9,NA,TRBJ2-7,medium-sized,TGTGCCAGCAGCGTAGTCCCAGGGGATCTCTACGAGCAGTACTTC,CASSVVPGDLYEQYF
TRBV4-1,NA,TRBJ1-5,NA,TGCGCCAGCAGCCAAGATCAGGGAAGGGGCAATCAGCCCCAGCATTTT,CASSQDQGRGNQPQHF
TRBV19,TRBD1,TRBJ2-4,NA,TGTGCCAGTAGTATAGAAGGATCAGGGGGCCAAAACATTCAGTACTTC,CASSIEGSGGQNIQYF
TRBV6-5,NA,TRBJ1-1,few,TGTGCCAGCACCGAGAGTTTGAACACTGAAGCTTTCTTT,CASTESLNTEAFF
TRBV9,NA,TRBJ2-5,NA,TGTGCCAGCAGCGGTAGTGGGGGGGCAGAGACCCAGTACTTC,CASSGSGGAETQYF
TRBV2,TRBD1,TRBJ2-5,NA,TGTGCCAGCAGTGGGGATACAGGGGGCCAAGAGACCCAGTACTTC,CASSGDTGGQETQYF
TRBV18,NA,TRBJ1-1,NA,TGTGCCAGCTCACCACAGCGAGGGGGTAACACTGAAGCTTTCTTT,CASSPQRGGNTEAFF
TRBV12-5,NA,TRBJ1-5,NA,TGTGCTAGTAGGCAGGCCAGCAATCAGCCCCAGCATTTT,CASRQASNQPQHF
TRBV7-9,NA,TRBJ2-5,NA,TGTGCCAGCAGCTTAGATTGGGGCTCCCCTGCCCAGTACTTC,CASSLDWGSPAQYF
TRBV2,NA,TRBJ1-2,NA,TGTGCCAGCGGGGGTACCCGTGGGGGGACCTATGGCTACACCTTC,CASGGTRGGTYGYTF
TRBV11-2,NA,TRBJ2-1,NA,TGTGCCAGCAGCTTAACCCCGAGGGGGTACAATGAGCAGTTCTTC,CASSLTPRGYNEQFF
TRBV10-3,NA,TRBJ1-2,once,TGTGCCATCAGTGAAAAGTCGGGAAGCGGCTACACCTTC,CAISEKSGSGYTF
TRBV3-1/TRBV3-2,NA,TRBJ2-5,NA,TGTGCCAGCAGCCAAGATGGAGTAGGCCGGGAGACCCAGTACTTC,CASSQDGVGRETQYF
TRBV4-1,NA,TRBJ2-7,NA,TGCGCCAGCAGCCAGGCCGGACAGTCCTACGAGCAGTACTTC,CASSQAGQSYEQYF
TRBV24-1,NA,TRBJ2-2,NA,TGTGCCACCAGTATTCCGGGGAGCCGGGAGCTGTTTTTT,CATSIPGSRELFF
TRBV6-5,NA,TRBJ1-5,NA,TGTGCCAGCAGTCACGGGGGAGCCCAGCATTTT,CASSHGGAQHF
TRBV5-4,TRBD1,TRBJ2-1,NA,TGTGCCAGCAGCTTGGGACAGGGCAATGAGCAGTTCTTC,CASSLGQGNEQFF
TRBV9,NA,TRBJ2-3,NA,TGTGCCAGCAGCTCGGCGGCCGGTAGGACAGATACGCAGTATTTT,CASSSAAGRTDTQYF
TRBV11-2,TRBD2,TRBJ2-5,once,TGTGCCAGCAGCTTCGTTAGCGGGGGGGTAAAACAAGAGACCCAGTACTTC,CASSFVSGGVKQETQYF
TRBV27,NA,TRBJ1-2,NA,TGTGCCAGCAGTTTAAAGGAGGGCGGTCGGTTTGCTGGTGGCTACACCTTC,CASSLKEGGRFAGGYTF
TRBV5-6,NA,TRBJ1-5,NA,TGTGCCAGCAGTTCTTCAGGGGATTTACAGCCCCAGCATTTT,CASSSSGDLQPQHF
TRBV4-1,TRBD1,TRBJ1-4,NA,TGCGCCAGCAAGGTGACAGGGGACGGGGGTGAAAAACTGTTTTTT,CASKVTGDGGEKLFF